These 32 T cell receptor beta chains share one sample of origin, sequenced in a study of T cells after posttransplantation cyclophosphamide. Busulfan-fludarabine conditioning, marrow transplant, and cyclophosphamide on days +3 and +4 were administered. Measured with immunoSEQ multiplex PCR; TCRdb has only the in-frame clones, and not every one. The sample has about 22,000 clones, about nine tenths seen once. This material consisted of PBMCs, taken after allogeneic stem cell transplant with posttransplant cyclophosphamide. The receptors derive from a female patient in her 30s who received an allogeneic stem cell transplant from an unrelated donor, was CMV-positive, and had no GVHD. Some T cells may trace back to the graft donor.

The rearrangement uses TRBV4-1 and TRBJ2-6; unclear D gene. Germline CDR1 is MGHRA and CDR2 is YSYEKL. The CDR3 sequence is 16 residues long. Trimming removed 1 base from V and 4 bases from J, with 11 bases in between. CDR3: CASSQGLGSGANVLTF. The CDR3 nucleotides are TGCGCCAGCAGCCAAGGATTGGGTAGCGGGGCCAACGTCCTGACTTTC.

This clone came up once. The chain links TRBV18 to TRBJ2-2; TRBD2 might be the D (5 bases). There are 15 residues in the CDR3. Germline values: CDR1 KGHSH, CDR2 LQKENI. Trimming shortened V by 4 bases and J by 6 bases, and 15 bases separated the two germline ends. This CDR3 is CASSRERYGAGELFF. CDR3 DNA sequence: TGTGCCAGCTCACGCGAACGATACGGGGCCGGGGAGCTGTTTTTT.

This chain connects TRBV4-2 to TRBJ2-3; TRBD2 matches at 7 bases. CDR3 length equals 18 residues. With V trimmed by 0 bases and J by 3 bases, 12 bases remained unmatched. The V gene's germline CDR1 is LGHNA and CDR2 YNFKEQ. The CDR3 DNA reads TGTGCCAGCAGCCAAGATAAAGTCGGGGGGACGGTGACAGATACGCAGTATTTT. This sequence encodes CASSQDKVGGTVTDTQYF.

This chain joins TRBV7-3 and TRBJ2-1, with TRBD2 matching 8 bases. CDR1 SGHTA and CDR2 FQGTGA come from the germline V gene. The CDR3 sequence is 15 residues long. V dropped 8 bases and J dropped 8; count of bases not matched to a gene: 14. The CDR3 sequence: CASGRDGGRSDEQFF. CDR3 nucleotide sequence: TGTGCCAGCGGGCGGGACGGCGGGAGGAGCGATGAGCAGTTCTTC. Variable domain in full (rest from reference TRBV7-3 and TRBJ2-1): GAGVSQTPSNKVTEKGKYVELRCDPISGHTALYWYRQSLGQGPEFLIYFQGTGAADDSGLPNDRFFAVRPEGSVSTLKIQRTERGDSAVYLCASGRDGGRSDEQFFGPGTRLTVL.

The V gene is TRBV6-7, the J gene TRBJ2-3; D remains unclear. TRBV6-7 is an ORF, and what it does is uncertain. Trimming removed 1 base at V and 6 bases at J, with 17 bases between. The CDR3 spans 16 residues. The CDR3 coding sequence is TGTGCCAGCAGTTACTTTGACGGCCAACTCGGGGATACGCAGTATTTT. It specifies CASSYFDGQLGDTQYF.

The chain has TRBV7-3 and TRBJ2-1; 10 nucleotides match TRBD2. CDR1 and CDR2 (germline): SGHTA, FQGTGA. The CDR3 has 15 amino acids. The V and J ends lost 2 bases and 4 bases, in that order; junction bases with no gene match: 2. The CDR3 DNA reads TGTGCCAGCAGCTTAGAGCGGGGGGGATACAATGAGCAGTTCTTC. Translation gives CASSLERGGYNEQFF.

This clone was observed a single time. The CDR3 nucleotides are TGCAGCGCGGCAGCACTAAACACCGGGGAGCTGTTTTTT. Residues: CSAAALNTGELFF. This chain links TRBV29-1 with TRBJ2-2; D remains unclear. Between the trimmed V and J ends, which lost 7 bases and 2 bases, there was a span of 11 bases. Germline assignment: CDR1 SQVTM and CDR2 ANQGSEA. The CDR3 has 13 amino acids.

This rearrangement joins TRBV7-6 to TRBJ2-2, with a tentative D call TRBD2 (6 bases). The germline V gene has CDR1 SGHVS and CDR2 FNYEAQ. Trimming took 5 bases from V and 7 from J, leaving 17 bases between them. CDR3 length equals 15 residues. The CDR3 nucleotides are TGTGCCAGCAGCCCCGTCGCGGGAAGCGGCGGGGAGCTGTTTTTT. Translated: CASSPVAGSGGELFF.

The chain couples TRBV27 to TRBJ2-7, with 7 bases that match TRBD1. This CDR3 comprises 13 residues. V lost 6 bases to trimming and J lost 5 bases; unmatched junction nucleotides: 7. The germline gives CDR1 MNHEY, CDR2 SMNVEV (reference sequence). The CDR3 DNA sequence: TGTGCCAGCAGGGGGACAGTCAAGAACGAGCAGTACTTC. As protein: CASRGTVKNEQYF.

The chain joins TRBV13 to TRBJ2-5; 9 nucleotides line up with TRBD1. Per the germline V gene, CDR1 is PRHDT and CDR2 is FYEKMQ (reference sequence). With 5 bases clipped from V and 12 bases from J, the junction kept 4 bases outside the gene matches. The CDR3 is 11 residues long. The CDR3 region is CASSGTGIKYF. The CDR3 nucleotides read TGTGCCAGCAGCGGGACAGGGATTAAGTACTTC.

The CDR3, as DNA: TGTGCCAGCAGCTTAGGGCAGGGGTTTGGCTACACCTTC. It translates to CASSLGQGFGYTF. The chain links TRBV7-3 to TRBJ1-2; D may be TRBD1 (6 bases). The germline CDR1 and CDR2 sequences are SGHTA and FQGTGA. This CDR3 spans 13 amino acids. The ends were cut back, 2 bases at V and 7 bases at J, with 11 bases in the middle.

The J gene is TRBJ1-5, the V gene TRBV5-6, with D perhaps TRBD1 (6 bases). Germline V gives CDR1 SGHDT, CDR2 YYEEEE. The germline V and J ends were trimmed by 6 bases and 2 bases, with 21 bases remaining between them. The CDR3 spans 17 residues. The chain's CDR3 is CASNMGAARRGNQPQHF. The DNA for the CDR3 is TGTGCCAGCAACATGGGGGCAGCCAGACGAGGCAATCAGCCCCAGCATTTT.

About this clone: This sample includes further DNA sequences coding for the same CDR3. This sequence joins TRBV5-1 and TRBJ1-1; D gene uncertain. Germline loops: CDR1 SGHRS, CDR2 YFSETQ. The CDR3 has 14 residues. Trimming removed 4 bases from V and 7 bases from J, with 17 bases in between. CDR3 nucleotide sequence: TGCGCCAGCAGCCGAGAAACCCGACGGGATGAAGCTTTCTTT. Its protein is CASSRETRRDEAFF.

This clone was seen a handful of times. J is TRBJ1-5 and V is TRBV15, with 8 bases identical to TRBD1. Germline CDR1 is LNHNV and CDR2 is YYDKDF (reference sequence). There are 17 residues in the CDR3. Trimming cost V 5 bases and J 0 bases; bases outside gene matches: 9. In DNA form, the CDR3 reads TGTGCCACCAGCTCAAGACAGGGGCTTTATAGCAATCAGCCCCAGCATTTT. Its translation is CATSSRQGLYSNQPQHF.

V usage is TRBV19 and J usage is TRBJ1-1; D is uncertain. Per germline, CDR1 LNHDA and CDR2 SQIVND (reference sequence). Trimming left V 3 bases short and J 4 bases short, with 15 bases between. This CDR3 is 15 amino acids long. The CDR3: CASSIPGPGGTEAFF. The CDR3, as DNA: TGTGCCAGTAGTATCCCTGGACCAGGAGGCACTGAAGCTTTCTTT.

CDR3 amino acids: CASTPGWQTNTGELFF. CDR3 in DNA: TGCGCCAGCACTCCGGGATGGCAGACGAACACCGGGGAGCTGTTTTTT. V is TRBV5-1 and J is TRBJ2-2; a possible D gene is TRBD2 (5 bases). V was shortened by 6 bases and J by 0 bases, with 15 bases between the two germline ends. Looked up from germline, CDR1 is SGHRS and CDR2 is YFSETQ. The CDR3 runs 16 residues.

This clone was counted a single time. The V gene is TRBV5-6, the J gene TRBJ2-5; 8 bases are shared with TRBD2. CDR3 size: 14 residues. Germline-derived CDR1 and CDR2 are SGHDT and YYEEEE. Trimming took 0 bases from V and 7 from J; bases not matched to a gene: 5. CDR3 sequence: CASSLAGTRGTQYF. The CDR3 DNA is TGTGCCAGCAGCTTGGCCGGGACTAGGGGGACCCAGTACTTC.

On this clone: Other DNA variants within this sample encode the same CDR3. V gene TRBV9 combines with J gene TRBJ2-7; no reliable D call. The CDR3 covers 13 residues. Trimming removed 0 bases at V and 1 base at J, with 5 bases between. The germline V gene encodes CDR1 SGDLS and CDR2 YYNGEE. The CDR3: CASSVGVSYEQYF. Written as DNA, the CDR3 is TGTGCCAGCAGCGTAGGAGTGTCCTACGAGCAGTACTTC.

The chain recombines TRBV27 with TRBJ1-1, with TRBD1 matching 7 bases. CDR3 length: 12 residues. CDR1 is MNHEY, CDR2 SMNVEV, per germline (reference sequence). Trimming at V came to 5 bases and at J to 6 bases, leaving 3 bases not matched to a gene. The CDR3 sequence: CASSPTGSEAFF. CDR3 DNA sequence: TGTGCCAGCAGTCCGACAGGGTCTGAAGCTTTCTTT.

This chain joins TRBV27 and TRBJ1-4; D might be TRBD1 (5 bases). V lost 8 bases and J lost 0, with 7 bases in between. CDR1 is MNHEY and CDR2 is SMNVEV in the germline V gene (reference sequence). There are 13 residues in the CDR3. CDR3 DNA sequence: TGTGCCAGCTCAGGGCCAACTAATGAAAAACTGTTTTTT. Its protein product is CASSGPTNEKLFF.

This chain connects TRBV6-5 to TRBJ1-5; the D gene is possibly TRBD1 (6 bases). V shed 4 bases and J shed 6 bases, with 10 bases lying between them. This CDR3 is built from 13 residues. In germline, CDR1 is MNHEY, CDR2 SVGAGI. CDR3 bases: TGTGCCAGCAGTTGGGGGCAGGGTCAGCCCCAGCATTTT. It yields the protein CASSWGQGQPQHF.

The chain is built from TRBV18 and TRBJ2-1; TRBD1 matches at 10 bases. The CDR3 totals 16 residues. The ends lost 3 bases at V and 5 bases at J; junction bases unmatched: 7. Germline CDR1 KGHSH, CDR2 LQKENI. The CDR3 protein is CASSPRRQGADNEQFF. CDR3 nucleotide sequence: TGTGCCAGCTCACCTCGGAGACAGGGGGCTGACAATGAGCAGTTCTTC.

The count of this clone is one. The CDR3 nucleotides read TGTGCCAGCAGACAGACCGGGACTAGGGGTACAGATACGCAGTATTTT. Protein product: CASRQTGTRGTDTQYF. This chain connects TRBV28 to TRBJ2-3, with TRBD2 matching over 8 bases. V lost 6 bases, J lost 3 bases, and 11 bases stayed unmatched. Germline V gene sequence: CDR1 MDHEN, CDR2 SYDVKM. The CDR3 covers 16 residues.

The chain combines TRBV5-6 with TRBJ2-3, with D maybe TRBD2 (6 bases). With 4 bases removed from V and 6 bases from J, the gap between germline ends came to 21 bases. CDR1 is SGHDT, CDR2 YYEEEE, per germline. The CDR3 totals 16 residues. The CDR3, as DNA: TGTGCCAGCAGCCCCACCGGGACTCCCCATGCGGATACGCAGTATTTT. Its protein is CASSPTGTPHADTQYF.

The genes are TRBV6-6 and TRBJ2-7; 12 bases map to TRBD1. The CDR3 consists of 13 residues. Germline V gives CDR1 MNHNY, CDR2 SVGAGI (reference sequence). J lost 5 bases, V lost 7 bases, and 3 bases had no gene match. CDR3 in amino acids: CASKGTGGNEQYF. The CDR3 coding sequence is TGTGCCAGCAAGGGGACAGGGGGCAACGAGCAGTACTTC.

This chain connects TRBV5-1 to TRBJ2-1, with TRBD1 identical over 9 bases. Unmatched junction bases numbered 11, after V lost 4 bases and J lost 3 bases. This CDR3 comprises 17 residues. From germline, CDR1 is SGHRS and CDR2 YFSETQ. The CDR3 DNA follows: TGCGCCAGCAGCCCGGGACAGGGAAATTTGTACTACAATGAGCAGTTCTTC. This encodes CASSPGQGNLYYNEQFF.

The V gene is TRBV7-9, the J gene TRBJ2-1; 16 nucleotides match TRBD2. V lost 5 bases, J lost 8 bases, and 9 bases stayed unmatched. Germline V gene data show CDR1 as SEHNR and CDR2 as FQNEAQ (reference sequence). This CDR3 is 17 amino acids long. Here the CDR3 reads CASSPRGTSGGVYEQFF. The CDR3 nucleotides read TGTGCCAGCAGCCCCCGGGGGACTAGCGGGGGGGTATATGAGCAGTTCTTC.

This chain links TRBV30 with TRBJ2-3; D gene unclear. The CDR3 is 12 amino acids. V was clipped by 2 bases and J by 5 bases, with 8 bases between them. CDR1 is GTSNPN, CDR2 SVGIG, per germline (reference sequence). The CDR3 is CAWSRTGDTQYF. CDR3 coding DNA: TGTGCCTGGAGTCGTACCGGAGATACGCAGTATTTT.

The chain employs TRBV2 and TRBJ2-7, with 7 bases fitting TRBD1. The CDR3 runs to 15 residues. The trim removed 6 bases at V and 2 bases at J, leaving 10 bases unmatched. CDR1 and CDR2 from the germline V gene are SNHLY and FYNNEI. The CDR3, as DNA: TGTGCCAGCAGGGGTGGGACAGCCTTTACCTACGAGCAGTACTTC. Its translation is CASRGGTAFTYEQYF.

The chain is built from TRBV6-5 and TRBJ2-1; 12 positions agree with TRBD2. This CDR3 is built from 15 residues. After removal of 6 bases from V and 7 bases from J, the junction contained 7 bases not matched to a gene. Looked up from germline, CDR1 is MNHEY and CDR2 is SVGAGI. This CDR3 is CASRRLAGGLNEQFF. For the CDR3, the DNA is TGTGCCAGCAGACGCCTAGCGGGGGGGCTGAATGAGCAGTTCTTC.

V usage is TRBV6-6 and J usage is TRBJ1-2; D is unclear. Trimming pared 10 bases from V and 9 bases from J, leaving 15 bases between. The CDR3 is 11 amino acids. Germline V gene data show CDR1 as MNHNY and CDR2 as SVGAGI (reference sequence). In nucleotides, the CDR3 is TGTGCCACCTTCATTGGAGCTAGCTACACCTTC. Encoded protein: CATFIGASYTF.

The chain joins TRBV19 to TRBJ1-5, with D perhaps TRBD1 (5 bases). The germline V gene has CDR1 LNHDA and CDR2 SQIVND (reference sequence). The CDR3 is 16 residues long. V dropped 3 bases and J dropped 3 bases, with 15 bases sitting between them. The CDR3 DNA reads TGTGCCAGTAGTATTACAGGTGGAAGGATCAATCAGCCCCAGCATTTT. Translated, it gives CASSITGGRINQPQHF.